The next 22 T cell receptor beta chains were all read from a single sample in a study of Ad26.COV2.S vaccination and SARS-CoV-2 variants listed by TCRdb under 2021. The library was generated by the immunoSEQ multiplex PCR assay. This immuneACCESS table, as held by TCRdb, lists in-frame sequences with V and J called but not all clones. Of the missing ones, under half trace to an unresolved V gene in checked studies; the others have no known cause. The sample table lists about 420,000 clones, around nine tenths of them with a count of one. The leading ten clones occupy less than 4% of the sample. Reading the label with the study, this specimen's treatment or condition is: roughly 20 received Ad26.COV2.S at low or high dose, single or two shots; 5 received placebo; per-sample allocation not given. Repertoires of vaccine and placebo recipients were sequenced from samples taken on day 63 after the first injection.

The starting material was peripheral blood, obtained in a trial of Ad26.COV2.S vaccine versus placebo. These receptors all stem from a person between 18 and 65 years old who received the Ad26.COV2.S COVID-19 vaccine or a placebo.

The J gene is TRBJ2-7, the V gene TRBV7-2; 8 nucleotides agree with TRBD1. The CDR3 is 15 amino acids. The V gene end was trimmed by 5 bases and the J gene end by 2 bases; junction bases not matched to a gene: 8. CDR1 and CDR2 (germline): SGHTA, FQGNSA. The CDR3 region is CASSRPGTGAYEQYF. CDR3 bases: TGTGCCAGCAGCAGACCCGGGACAGGAGCCTACGAGCAGTACTTC. Variable domain in full (rest from reference TRBV7-2 and TRBJ2-7): GAGVSQSPSNKVTEKGKDVELRCDPISGHTALYWYRQSLGQGLEFLIYFQGNSAPDKSGLPSDRFSAERTGGSVSTLTIQRTQQEDSAVYLCASSRPGTGAYEQYFGPGTRLTVT.

This chain uses TRBV18 with TRBJ2-2, with a possible D match to TRBD1 (6 bases). Trimming took 3 bases from V and 7 from J, leaving 18 bases between them. The CDR3 sequence is 16 residues long. Germline V gene sequence: CDR1 KGHSH, CDR2 LQKENI. The DNA of the CDR3 is TGTGCCAGCTCACCTCGTTCTACAGGGAACGTCGGGGAGCTGTTTTTT. It yields the protein CASSPRSTGNVGELFF.

This rearrangement joins TRBV28 to TRBJ2-1; D tentatively fits TRBD1 or TRBD2 (6 bases each). V was trimmed by 0 bases and J by 10 bases, leaving 10 bases between them. The CDR3 covers 13 residues. From germline, CDR1 is MDHEN and CDR2 SYDVKM. The DNA of the CDR3 is TGTGCCAGCAGTTTATGGTCGGGGGCGGAGCAGTTCTTC. It translates to CASSLWSGAEQFF.

In this sample, this clone turned up once. The chain is built from TRBV19 and TRBJ1-1, with D unresolved. Trimming took 0 bases from V and 5 from J, leaving 7 bases between them. The CDR3 length is 13 residues. Germline CDR1 is LNHDA and CDR2 is SQIVND (reference sequence). CDR3 sequence reads: CASSIDRQTEAFF. The CDR3, as DNA: TGTGCCAGTAGTATAGACAGACAAACTGAAGCTTTCTTT.

This chain links TRBV7-2 with TRBJ2-5, with D perhaps TRBD1 or TRBD2 (5 bases each). Germline CDR1 is SGHTA and CDR2 is FQGNSA. V was shortened by 3 bases and J by 5 bases, with 19 bases between the two germline ends. The CDR3 runs to 16 residues. CDR3: CASSLSGTPLWETQYF. DNA of the CDR3: TGTGCCAGCAGCTTGTCCGGGACCCCTTTGTGGGAGACCCAGTACTTC.

V and J are TRBV11-2 and TRBJ2-1; 11 positions agree with TRBD2. Germline assignment: CDR1 SGHAT and CDR2 FQNNGV. Trimming at V came to 6 bases and at J to 4 bases, leaving 5 bases not matched to a gene. The CDR3 sequence is 15 residues long. As DNA, the CDR3 is TGTGCCAGCAGAACTAGCGGGGGCCGGTACAATGAGCAGTTCTTC. Its protein is CASRTSGGRYNEQFF.

The chain couples TRBV6-5 to TRBJ2-1, with 9 bases that match TRBD2. V gave up 6 bases and J gave up 4 bases; unmatched junction bases: 4. The CDR3 is 14 residues long. In germline, CDR1 is MNHEY, CDR2 SVGAGI. The DNA for the CDR3 is TGTGCCAGCAGGTCTAGCGGGGCTTACAATGAGCAGTTCTTC. It codes for CASRSSGAYNEQFF.

The V gene is TRBV4-3, the J gene TRBJ1-2, with 8 bases matching TRBD1. Germline trimming cut 4 bases from V and 8 bases from J; bases unmatched to any gene: 6. The CDR3 sequence is 13 residues long. Germline V gene data show CDR1 as LGHNA and CDR2 as YSLEER. In DNA form, the CDR3 reads TGCGCCAGCAGCCTGGACAGGGTAGGCGGCTACACCTTC. As protein: CASSLDRVGGYTF.

J is TRBJ2-2 and V is TRBV5-5; D not certain. CDR3 length: 13 residues. V was pared by 1 base and J by 4 bases, with 5 bases between. Per the germline V gene, CDR1 is SGHKS and CDR2 is YYEKEE (reference sequence). CDR3 in amino acids: CASSLSLTGELFF. CDR3 coding DNA: TGTGCCAGCAGCTTGAGTCTCACCGGGGAGCTGTTTTTT.

The genes are TRBV6-5 and TRBJ1-1; no definite D call. The V and J ends lost 3 bases and 2 bases respectively, with 7 bases between them. The CDR3 is 13 residues long. Germline V CDR1 and CDR2: MNHEY, SVGAGI. CDR3 bases: TGTGCCAGCAGTTATCGGACTAACACTGAAGCTTTCTTT. Protein: CASSYRTNTEAFF.

The chain joins TRBV4-3 to TRBJ2-2; D remains ambiguous. Germline CDR1 reads LGHNA; CDR2 reads YSLEER. Trimming shortened V by 6 bases and J by 0 bases, and 8 bases separated the two germline ends. The CDR3 covers 14 residues. Here the CDR3 DNA reads TGCGCCAGCAGACGGCAGTCGAACACCGGGGAGCTGTTTTTT. Translation gives CASRRQSNTGELFF.

The genes are TRBV5-1 and TRBJ2-3, with 7 bases identical to TRBD2. The CDR3 is 15 amino acids. Germline V gene sequence: CDR1 SGHRS, CDR2 YFSETQ. Trimming cost V 1 base and J 2 bases; bases outside gene matches: 4. As DNA, the CDR3 is TGCGCCAGCAGCTTGTATCGGGGGGTCACAGATACGCAGTATTTT. Its protein is CASSLYRGVTDTQYF.

This clone has a count of ten or more. The J gene is TRBJ1-2, the V gene TRBV2; TRBD1 is a possible D gene (5 bases). The CDR3 has 12 amino acids. Trimming removed 7 bases from V and 7 bases from J, with 13 bases in between. Germline lookup yields CDR1 SNHLY and CDR2 FYNNEI. The CDR3 is CASNPTGGGYTF. The CDR3 DNA is TGTGCCAGCAACCCGACGGGGGGTGGCTACACCTTC.

J is TRBJ2-1 and V is TRBV6-6; TRBD2 aligns across 10 bases. V trimming: 6 bases; J trimming: 4 bases; junction bases outside the gene matches: 12. CDR1 and CDR2 (germline): MNHNY, SVGAGI (reference sequence). CDR3 length: 17 amino acids. CDR3 residues: CASSRSGGGIWYNEQFF. The CDR3 nucleotides read TGTGCCAGCAGCCGAAGCGGGGGGGGCATTTGGTACAATGAGCAGTTCTTC.

The chain carries TRBV13 and TRBJ1-2; D perhaps matches TRBD1 (6 bases). Germline CDR1 reads PRHDT; CDR2 reads FYEKMQ (reference sequence). With 5 bases removed from V and 0 bases from J, the gap between germline ends came to 19 bases. The CDR3 covers 17 residues. The CDR3 sequence: CASSPKYPGQANYGYTF. CDR3 in DNA: TGTGCCAGCAGCCCGAAGTACCCGGGACAAGCTAACTATGGCTACACCTTC.

This chain links TRBV11-2 with TRBJ2-4; 9 bases match TRBD1. This CDR3 is built from 17 residues. CDR1 is SGHAT and CDR2 is FQNNGV in the germline V gene. Trimming at V came to 5 bases and at J to 2 bases, leaving 10 bases not matched to a gene. Here the CDR3 DNA reads TGTGCCAGCAGCCACGGGCCGGACAGGGGCCCCAAAAACATTCAGTACTTC. This sequence encodes CASSHGPDRGPKNIQYF. The full variable domain, completed using reference TRBV11-2 and TRBJ2-4, is EAGVAQSPRYKIIEKRQSVAFWCNPISGHATLYWYQQILGQGPKLLIQFQNNGVVDDSQLPKDRFSAERLKGVDSTLKIQPAKLEDSAVYLCASSHGPDRGPKNIQYFGAGTRLSVL.

The rearrangement uses TRBV4-1 and TRBJ2-5; D gene uncertain. Deletions cut 1 base from V and 4 bases from J, with 7 bases between. The CDR3 totals 13 residues. Germline lookup yields CDR1 MGHRA and CDR2 YSYEKL. CDR3 sequence: CASSQVVGETQYF. The DNA of the CDR3 is TGCGCCAGCAGCCAAGTTGTGGGAGAGACCCAGTACTTC.

The V and J genes are TRBV10-3 and TRBJ2-1; TRBD2 agrees at 8 bases. This CDR3 region has 14 residues. V shed 4 bases, J shed 8 bases, and the junction held 7 bases outside the gene matches. In germline, CDR1 is ENHRY, CDR2 SYGVKD. The CDR3 is CAISVPGGADEQFF. The CDR3 DNA reads TGTGCCATCAGTGTCCCCGGGGGGGCCGATGAGCAGTTCTTC.

The chain employs TRBV2 and TRBJ2-7; weak D call: TRBD1 (6 bases). CDR1 and CDR2 (germline): SNHLY, FYNNEI. Trimming cost V 1 base and J 6 bases, with 13 bases left between them. The CDR3 totals 14 residues. CDR3 coding DNA: TGTGCCAGCAGTGAAGGAGCAGGGGTTGGCGAGCAGTACTTC. Translating it yields CASSEGAGVGEQYF.

This chain connects TRBV9 to TRBJ2-7; the match to TRBD2 covers 11 bases. The CDR3 extends over 15 amino acids. The germline V gene has CDR1 SGDLS and CDR2 YYNGEE. Losses at the gene ends were 3 bases for V and 3 bases for J; bases not matched to a gene: 5. The CDR3 DNA sequence: TGTGCCAGCAGCGCGGGCGGGACTAGCGGCTACGAGCAGTACTTC. Translated: CASSAGGTSGYEQYF.

V gene TRBV6-2 or TRBV6-3 combines with J gene TRBJ2-6; D gene ambiguous. The CDR3 runs 20 residues. Trimming took 2 bases from V and 3 from J, leaving 23 bases between them. The V gene's germline CDR1 is MNHEY and CDR2 SVGEGT. The CDR3 loop reads CASSYPGGYGLGRGANVLTF. In nucleotides, the CDR3 is TGTGCCAGCAGTTACCCTGGTGGGTACGGTTTGGGCCGTGGGGCCAACGTCCTGACTTTC.

The chain carries TRBV9 and TRBJ2-5; maybe TRBD2 (6 bases). V lost 4 bases and J lost 4, with 17 bases in between. Germline assignment: CDR1 SGDLS and CDR2 YYNGEE. This CDR3 has 15 amino acids. The DNA for the CDR3 is TGTGCCAGCAGCCCGACCGGCGGGGCGGTAGAGACCCAGTACTTC. Encoded protein: CASSPTGGAVETQYF.